A selection of T cell receptor beta chains follows, all from one sample in a study of Graves' ophthalmopathy and Graves' hyperthyroidism. MiXCR, run by TCRdb on the multiplex PCR reads, gives a single entry per CDR3 protein. The sample carries 1 million to 1.3 million distinct CDR3 sequences, 36% recorded once. Specimen: peripheral blood or thyroid tissue (not recorded which). These TCRs come from an adult man with Graves' hyperthyroidism. CDR3s include the opening cysteine and the closing phenylalanine or tryptophan. Each record gives: clone size, CDR3 length, V gene, D gene, J gene, CDR3 protein, CDR3 DNA. D genes are given only for firm matches. The listing skips clone size in some rows; elsewhere it reads once, few, many or a size class.

clone_size: .; cdr3_length: 10; v_call: TRBV10-2; d_call: .; j_call: TRBJ2-7; cdr3_aa: CASSEPDLYF; cdr3_nt: TGCGCCAGCAGTGAGCCGGACTTATACTTC
clone_size: few; cdr3_length: 15; v_call: TRBV25-1; d_call: TRBD1; j_call: TRBJ2-7; cdr3_aa: CASRITGGTAYEQYF; cdr3_nt: TGTGCCAGCAGGATCACAGGGGGCACGGCCTACGAGCAGTACTTC
clone_size: many; cdr3_length: 13; v_call: TRBV28; d_call: .; j_call: TRBJ1-2; cdr3_aa: CASSLARRYGYTF; cdr3_nt: TGTGCCAGCTCGCTGGCCAGACGCTATGGCTACACCTTC
clone_size: .; cdr3_length: 13; v_call: TRBV29-1; d_call: .; j_call: TRBJ2-5; cdr3_aa: CSSRLPNQETQYF; cdr3_nt: TGCAGCTCTAGACTACCGAATCAAGAGACCCAGTACTTC
clone_size: .; cdr3_length: 15; v_call: TRBV6-2/TRBV6-3; d_call: .; j_call: TRBJ1-4; cdr3_aa: CASSRGQPLNEKLFF; cdr3_nt: TGTGCCAGCAGTCGAGGACAGCCGTTAAATGAAAAACTGTTTTTT
clone_size: .; cdr3_length: 15; v_call: TRBV4-2; d_call: .; j_call: TRBJ1-2; cdr3_aa: CASSQDSSGAEGYTF; cdr3_nt: TGTGCCAGCAGCCAAGATTCCTCGGGGGCAGAAGGCTACACCTTC
clone_size: few; cdr3_length: 16; v_call: TRBV12-3/TRBV12-4; d_call: .; j_call: TRBJ1-2; cdr3_aa: CASSLAEGGLGYGYTF; cdr3_nt: TGTGCCAGCAGTTTAGCGGAAGGGGGGCTGGGGTATGGCTACACCTTC
clone_size: many; cdr3_length: 13; v_call: TRBV29-1; d_call: TRBD1; j_call: TRBJ1-1; cdr3_aa: CSETDRMNTEAFF; cdr3_nt: TGCAGCGAAACGGACAGGATGAACACTGAAGCTTTCTTT
clone_size: .; cdr3_length: 13; v_call: TRBV29-1; d_call: .; j_call: TRBJ2-5; cdr3_aa: CSVKLASVETQYF; cdr3_nt: TGCAGCGTCAAACTAGCCAGTGTAGAGACCCAGTACTTC
clone_size: .; cdr3_length: 16; v_call: TRBV12-3/TRBV12-4; d_call: TRBD2; j_call: TRBJ2-5; cdr3_aa: CASSPQLAGGGETQYF; cdr3_nt: TGTGCCAGCAGTCCCCAACTAGCGGGGGGAGGGGAGACCCAGTACTTC
clone_size: .; cdr3_length: 15; v_call: TRBV5-6; d_call: .; j_call: TRBJ2-5; cdr3_aa: CASSLRQGVRETQYF; cdr3_nt: TGTGCCAGCAGCTTGAGGCAGGGAGTTAGAGAGACCCAGTACTTC
clone_size: .; cdr3_length: 11; v_call: TRBV29-1; d_call: .; j_call: TRBJ2-5; cdr3_aa: CSAQNTLQGNF; cdr3_nt: TGCAGCGCCCAGAACACGCTTCAGGGGAACTTC
clone_size: many; cdr3_length: 13; v_call: TRBV20-1; d_call: .; j_call: TRBJ1-2; cdr3_aa: CSVAREFDYGYTF; cdr3_nt: TGCAGTGTAGCGAGGGAGTTCGACTATGGCTACACCTTC
clone_size: .; cdr3_length: 13; v_call: TRBV12-3/TRBV12-4; d_call: .; j_call: TRBJ1-1; cdr3_aa: CASSFLAGTEAFF; cdr3_nt: TGTGCCAGCAGTTTTCTAGCGGGAACTGAAGCTTTCTTT
clone_size: few; cdr3_length: 16; v_call: TRBV5-1; d_call: .; j_call: TRBJ2-7; cdr3_aa: CASSPRFETGSNEQYF; cdr3_nt: TGCGCCAGCAGCCCCCGGTTTGAGACAGGATCTAACGAGCAGTACTTC
clone_size: .; cdr3_length: 16; v_call: TRBV7-2; d_call: .; j_call: TRBJ2-2; cdr3_aa: CASSLSGQGTSGELFF; cdr3_nt: TGCGCCAGCAGCCTATCGGGACAAGGGACGTCCGGGGAGCTGTTTTTT
clone_size: few; cdr3_length: 16; v_call: TRBV7-2; d_call: TRBD2; j_call: TRBJ2-7; cdr3_aa: CASSLELGLADYEQYF; cdr3_nt: TGTGCCAGCAGCTTAGAGCTGGGACTAGCGGACTACGAGCAGTACTTC
clone_size: many; cdr3_length: 14; v_call: TRBV7-2; d_call: .; j_call: TRBJ2-5; cdr3_aa: CASSQAWLGETQYF; cdr3_nt: TGCGCCAGCAGCCAAGCATGGTTGGGGGAGACCCAGTACTTC
clone_size: many; cdr3_length: 15; v_call: TRBV7-2; d_call: .; j_call: TRBJ2-5; cdr3_aa: CASSSERTPQETQYF; cdr3_nt: TGTGCCAGCAGCTCCGAGCGGACTCCACAGGAGACCCAGTACTTC
clone_size: many; cdr3_length: 15; v_call: TRBV5-1; d_call: .; j_call: TRBJ1-6; cdr3_aa: CASSRSSQRNSPLHF; cdr3_nt: TGCGCCAGCAGTCGATCGTCCCAGCGGAATTCACCCCTCCACTTT
clone_size: many; cdr3_length: 14; v_call: TRBV12-3/TRBV12-4; d_call: .; j_call: TRBJ1-3; cdr3_aa: CASSLGQAGNTIYF; cdr3_nt: TGTGCCAGCAGCTTGGGACAAGCTGGAAACACCATATATTTT
clone_size: many; cdr3_length: 15; v_call: TRBV2; d_call: TRBD1; j_call: TRBJ1-2; cdr3_aa: CASSEGTGALHGYTF; cdr3_nt: TGTGCCAGCAGTGAAGGAACAGGGGCATTACATGGCTACACCTTC
clone_size: many; cdr3_length: 15; v_call: TRBV7-2; d_call: TRBD2; j_call: TRBJ2-5; cdr3_aa: CASSPAGGTFGTQYF; cdr3_nt: TGTGCCAGCAGCCCCGCGGGGGGGACTTTTGGGACCCAGTACTTC
clone_size: .; cdr3_length: 14; v_call: TRBV6-1; d_call: TRBD1; j_call: TRBJ2-3; cdr3_aa: CAISRTGRTDTQYF; cdr3_nt: TGTGCCATCAGTCGGACAGGGCGCACAGATACGCAGTATTTT
clone_size: many; cdr3_length: 15; v_call: TRBV7-2; d_call: .; j_call: TRBJ1-2; cdr3_aa: CASSLVTGSNYGYTF; cdr3_nt: TGTGCCAGCAGCTTAGTTACGGGATCCAACTATGGCTACACCTTC
clone_size: many; cdr3_length: 14; v_call: TRBV5-8; d_call: TRBD1; j_call: TRBJ1-2; cdr3_aa: CASSWTGSDYGYTF; cdr3_nt: TGTGCCAGCAGCTGGACAGGGAGTGACTATGGCTACACCTTC
clone_size: many; cdr3_length: 13; v_call: TRBV10-3; d_call: .; j_call: TRBJ1-1; cdr3_aa: CAIGDRTNTEAFF; cdr3_nt: TGTGCCATCGGCGACAGGACTAACACTGAAGCTTTCTTT
clone_size: many; cdr3_length: 15; v_call: TRBV7-9; d_call: TRBD1; j_call: TRBJ1-5; cdr3_aa: CASSPGTGNYQPQHF; cdr3_nt: TGTGCCAGCAGCCCCGGGACAGGGAATTATCAGCCCCAGCATTTT
clone_size: many; cdr3_length: 14; v_call: TRBV20-1; d_call: .; j_call: TRBJ2-5; cdr3_aa: CSARDLMNTETQYF; cdr3_nt: TGCAGTGCTAGAGATTTGATGAATACGGAGACCCAGTACTTC
clone_size: many; cdr3_length: 13; v_call: TRBV7-8; d_call: .; j_call: TRBJ2-7; cdr3_aa: CASSRSQGYEQYF; cdr3_nt: TGTGCCAGCAGCCGTTCACAGGGCTACGAGCAGTACTTC
clone_size: .; cdr3_length: 15; v_call: TRBV10-3; d_call: TRBD1; j_call: TRBJ2-7; cdr3_aa: CAISPTGGDAYEQYF; cdr3_nt: TGTGCCATCAGTCCGACAGGGGGAGATGCGTACGAGCAGTACTTC
clone_size: .; cdr3_length: 15; v_call: TRBV20-1; d_call: .; j_call: TRBJ1-5; cdr3_aa: CSARIRGRGNQPQHF; cdr3_nt: TGCAGTGCTAGGATCCGGGGAAGAGGCAATCAGCCCCAGCATTTT
clone_size: .; cdr3_length: 13; v_call: TRBV2; d_call: TRBD1; j_call: TRBJ1-1; cdr3_aa: CASSRTGGIEAFF; cdr3_nt: TGTGCCAGCAGTCGAACAGGGGGCATTGAAGCTTTCTTT
clone_size: .; cdr3_length: 13; v_call: TRBV20-1; d_call: .; j_call: TRBJ2-7; cdr3_aa: CSARRTIDGEQYF; cdr3_nt: TGCAGTGCTAGAAGGACAATTGACGGCGAGCAGTACTTC
clone_size: .; cdr3_length: 13; v_call: TRBV7-8; d_call: TRBD1; j_call: TRBJ1-6; cdr3_aa: CAPTPGGDSPLHF; cdr3_nt: TGTGCCCCAACTCCAGGGGGGGATTCACCCCTCCACTTT
clone_size: few; cdr3_length: 13; v_call: TRBV20-1; d_call: TRBD1; j_call: TRBJ1-5; cdr3_aa: CSAKTGGEGPQHF; cdr3_nt: TGCAGTGCCAAGACAGGGGGTGAGGGTCCCCAGCATTTT
clone_size: .; cdr3_length: 14; v_call: TRBV2; d_call: .; j_call: TRBJ2-2; cdr3_aa: CASSFGQVPGELFF; cdr3_nt: TGTGCCAGCAGTTTTGGCCAGGTCCCCGGGGAGCTGTTTTTT
clone_size: many; cdr3_length: 14; v_call: TRBV4-1; d_call: .; j_call: TRBJ2-5; cdr3_aa: CASSPSGFGETQYF; cdr3_nt: TGCGCCAGCAGCCCATCAGGGTTTGGGGAGACCCAGTACTTC
clone_size: .; cdr3_length: 14; v_call: TRBV9; d_call: .; j_call: TRBJ2-5; cdr3_aa: CASSPRGGGGTQYF; cdr3_nt: TGTGCCAGCAGCCCCCGAGGGGGGGGCGGGACCCAGTACTTC
clone_size: few; cdr3_length: 19; v_call: TRBV7-2; d_call: .; j_call: TRBJ2-7; cdr3_aa: CASSFVTGTGLASRDEQYF; cdr3_nt: TGTGCCAGCAGCTTTGTAACAGGGACAGGACTAGCTAGTCGGGACGAGCAGTACTTC
clone_size: few; cdr3_length: 16; v_call: TRBV2; d_call: .; j_call: TRBJ2-7; cdr3_aa: CASEPGSGAGSYEQYF; cdr3_nt: TGTGCCAGCGAGCCAGGCTCGGGCGCGGGCTCCTACGAGCAGTACTTC
clone_size: many; cdr3_length: 12; v_call: TRBV7-7; d_call: .; j_call: TRBJ2-2; cdr3_aa: CASSPWAGELFF; cdr3_nt: TGTGCCAGCAGCCCATGGGCGGGGGAGCTGTTTTTT
clone_size: few; cdr3_length: 15; v_call: TRBV20-1; d_call: TRBD2; j_call: TRBJ2-7; cdr3_aa: CSARPGLANRYEQYF; cdr3_nt: TGCAGTGCTAGACCGGGACTAGCTAATCGCTACGAGCAGTACTTC
clone_size: many; cdr3_length: 15; v_call: TRBV15; d_call: .; j_call: TRBJ1-4; cdr3_aa: CATSREGGGGEKLFF; cdr3_nt: TGTGCCACCAGCAGAGAGGGGGGCGGCGGTGAAAAACTGTTTTTT
clone_size: .; cdr3_length: 11; v_call: TRBV28; d_call: .; j_call: TRBJ1-2; cdr3_aa: CAIQSGYGYTF; cdr3_nt: TGTGCCATCCAGTCTGGCTATGGCTACACCTTC
clone_size: few; cdr3_length: 16; v_call: TRBV5-6; d_call: .; j_call: TRBJ2-2; cdr3_aa: CASSLVVQGDTGELFF; cdr3_nt: TGTGCCAGCAGCTTGGTCGTTCAGGGAGACACCGGGGAGCTGTTTTTT